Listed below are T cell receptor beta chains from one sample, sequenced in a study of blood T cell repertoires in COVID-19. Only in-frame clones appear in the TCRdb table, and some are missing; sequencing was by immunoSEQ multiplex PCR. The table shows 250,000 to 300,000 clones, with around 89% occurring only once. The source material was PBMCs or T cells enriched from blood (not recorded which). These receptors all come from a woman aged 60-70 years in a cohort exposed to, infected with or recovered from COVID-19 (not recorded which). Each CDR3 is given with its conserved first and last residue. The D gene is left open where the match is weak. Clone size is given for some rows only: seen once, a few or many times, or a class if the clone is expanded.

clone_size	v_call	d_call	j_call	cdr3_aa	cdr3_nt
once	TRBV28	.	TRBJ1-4	CASSLRGGGEKLFF	TGTGCCAGCAGCCTGAGAGGGGGGGGTGAAAAACTGTTTTTT
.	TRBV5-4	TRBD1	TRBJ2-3	CASSQRQGASTDTQYF	TGTGCCAGCAGCCAAAGACAGGGGGCGAGCACAGATACGCAGTATTTT
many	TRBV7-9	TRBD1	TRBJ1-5	CASSLEKGTVLYSNQPQHF	TGTGCCAGCAGCTTAGAAAAGGGGACAGTTCTCTATAGCAATCAGCCCCAGCATTTT
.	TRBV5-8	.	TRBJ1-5	CASSLGGYQPQHF	TGTGCCAGCAGCTTGGGCGGCTACCAGCCCCAGCATTTT
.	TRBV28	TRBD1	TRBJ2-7	CASSLWDPDRGNEQYF	TGTGCCAGCAGTTTATGGGACCCGGACAGGGGGAACGAGCAGTACTTC
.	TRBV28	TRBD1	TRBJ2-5	CASSTDRGQETQYF	TGTGCCAGCAGTACGGACAGGGGGCAAGAGACCCAGTACTTC
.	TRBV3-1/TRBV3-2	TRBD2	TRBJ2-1	CASSRGTSGRGGFYNEQFF	TGTGCCAGCAGCCGGGGGACTAGCGGGAGAGGTGGATTTTACAATGAGCAGTTCTTC
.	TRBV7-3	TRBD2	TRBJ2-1	CASRAPSGDEQFF	TGTGCCAGCAGAGCACCTAGCGGCGATGAGCAGTTCTTC
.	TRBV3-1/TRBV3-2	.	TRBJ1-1	CASSLPRAKNLDTEAFF	TGTGCCAGCAGCCTCCCGCGAGCCAAAAATTTGGACACTGAAGCTTTCTTT
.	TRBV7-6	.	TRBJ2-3	CASSLGPASTDTQYF	TGTGCCAGCAGCTTAGGGCCAGCGAGCACAGATACGCAGTATTTT
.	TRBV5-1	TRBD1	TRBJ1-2	CASSLEGTGMLGYTF	TGCGCCAGCAGCTTGGAGGGGACAGGGATGCTTGGCTACACCTTC
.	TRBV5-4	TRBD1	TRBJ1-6	CASSPEGGVRGLNSPLHF	TGTGCCAGCAGCCCCGAAGGCGGTGTAAGGGGGCTGAATTCACCCCTCCACTTT
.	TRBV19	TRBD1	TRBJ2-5	CASSNRDSQETQYF	TGTGCCAGTAGTAACCGGGACAGCCAAGAGACCCAGTACTTC
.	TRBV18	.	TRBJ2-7	CASPRFQNYEQYF	TGTGCCAGCCCTCGCTTCCAGAACTACGAGCAGTACTTC
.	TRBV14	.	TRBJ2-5	CASSQDFRETQYF	TGTGCCAGCAGCCAAGATTTCCGAGAGACCCAGTACTTC
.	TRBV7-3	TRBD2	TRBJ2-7	CASSISSGPSYEQYF	TGTGCCAGCAGCATCTCTAGCGGCCCCTCCTACGAGCAGTACTTC
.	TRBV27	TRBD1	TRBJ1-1	CASTTGDLNTEAFF	TGTGCCAGCACTACAGGGGATTTGAACACTGAAGCTTTCTTT
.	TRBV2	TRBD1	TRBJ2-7	CAVDRGRAYEQYF	TGTGCCGTCGACAGGGGTCGGGCCTACGAGCAGTACTTC